Given below is one T cell receptor (beta chain) in context. Its specificity is not known. The data were obtained in a study of regulatory T cells in long-lasting Graves disease. The study's findings and limits: Since the sample size was small, accuracy may have been reduced. TRBV28, TRBJ1-2 and TRBJ2-5 were segments that persistent disease favored.

HTBI primers from iRepertoire and Arm-PCR of CDR3 regions yielded the TCR beta libraries. MiXCR, applied by TCRdb to the multiplex PCR reads, yields one record per CDR3 protein. The table has about 430,000 distinct CDR3 sequences, over 20% seen once. Germline lookup yields CDR1 LNHNV and CDR2 YYDKDF (reference sequence). CDR3 size: 16 residues. With 1 base removed from V and 2 bases from J, the gap between germline ends came to 9 bases. Time point here: persistent/refractory GD, antithyroid drugs over 5 years with positive TRAb. From PBMCs, RNA was extracted and then used to make the TCR library. The sequences come from peripheral blood mononuclear cells (PBMCs), collected when the disease was refractory, from a patient treated with antithyroid drugs. J is TRBJ2-6 and V is TRBV15; either TRBD1 or TRBD2 may fit D (5 bases each). This clonotype was obtained from a female donor with Graves disease. The CDR3 is CATSRARGAGANVLTF. CDR3 bases: TGTGCCACCAGCAGAGCTAGGGGAGCTGGGGCCAACGTCCTGACTTTC.